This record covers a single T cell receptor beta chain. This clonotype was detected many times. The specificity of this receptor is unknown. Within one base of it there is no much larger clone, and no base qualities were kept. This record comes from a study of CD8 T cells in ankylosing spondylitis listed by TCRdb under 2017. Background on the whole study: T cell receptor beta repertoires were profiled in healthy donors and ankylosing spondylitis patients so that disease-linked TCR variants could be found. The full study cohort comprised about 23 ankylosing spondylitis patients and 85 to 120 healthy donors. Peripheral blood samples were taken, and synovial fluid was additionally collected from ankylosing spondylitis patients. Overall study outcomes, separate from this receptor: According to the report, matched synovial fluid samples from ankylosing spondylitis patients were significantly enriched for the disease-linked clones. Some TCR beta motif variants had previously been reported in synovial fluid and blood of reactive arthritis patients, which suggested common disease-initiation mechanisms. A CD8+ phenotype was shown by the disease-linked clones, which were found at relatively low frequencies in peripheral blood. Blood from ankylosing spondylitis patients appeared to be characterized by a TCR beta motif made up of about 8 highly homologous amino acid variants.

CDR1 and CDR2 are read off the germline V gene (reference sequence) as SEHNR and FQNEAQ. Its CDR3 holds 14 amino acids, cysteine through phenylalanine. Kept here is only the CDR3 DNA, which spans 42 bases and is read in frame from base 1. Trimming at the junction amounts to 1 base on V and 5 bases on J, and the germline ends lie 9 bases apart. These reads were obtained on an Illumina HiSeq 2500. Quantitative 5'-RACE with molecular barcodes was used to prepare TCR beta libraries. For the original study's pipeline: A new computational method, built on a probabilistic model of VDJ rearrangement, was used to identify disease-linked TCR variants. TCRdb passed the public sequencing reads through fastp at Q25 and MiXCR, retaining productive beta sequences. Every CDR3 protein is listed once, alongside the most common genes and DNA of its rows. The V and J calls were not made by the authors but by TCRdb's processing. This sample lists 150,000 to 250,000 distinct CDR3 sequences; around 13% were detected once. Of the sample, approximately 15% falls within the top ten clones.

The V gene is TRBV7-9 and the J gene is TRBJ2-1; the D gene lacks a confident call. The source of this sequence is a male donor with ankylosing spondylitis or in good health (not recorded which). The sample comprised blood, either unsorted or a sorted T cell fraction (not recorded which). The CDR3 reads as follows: CASSLGGSDNEQFF. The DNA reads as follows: TGTGCCAGCAGCTTAGGGGGTTCTGACAATGAGCAGTTCTTC.